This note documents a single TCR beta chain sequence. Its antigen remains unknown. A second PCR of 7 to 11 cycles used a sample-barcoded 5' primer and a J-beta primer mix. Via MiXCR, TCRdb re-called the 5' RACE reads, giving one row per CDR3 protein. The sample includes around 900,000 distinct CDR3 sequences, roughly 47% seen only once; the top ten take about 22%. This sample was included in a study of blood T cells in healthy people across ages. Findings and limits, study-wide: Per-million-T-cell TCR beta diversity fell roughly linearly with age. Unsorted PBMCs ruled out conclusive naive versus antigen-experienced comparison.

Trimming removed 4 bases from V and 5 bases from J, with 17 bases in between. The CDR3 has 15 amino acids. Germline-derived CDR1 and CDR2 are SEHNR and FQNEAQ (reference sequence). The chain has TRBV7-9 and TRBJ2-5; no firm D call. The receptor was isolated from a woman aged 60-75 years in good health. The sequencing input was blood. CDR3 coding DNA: TGTGCCAGCAGCTCCCCCGGTCCCGATGGGGAGACCCAGTACTTC. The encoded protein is CASSSPGPDGETQYF.